This TCR beta chain was captured in a study of blood T cell repertoires in COVID-19. TCRdb's copy holds only in-frame clones and misses some; the assay was immunoSEQ multiplex PCR. The table records around 300,000 clones, approximately 90% of them present only once. The CDR3 is made up of 15 amino acids. V gave up 4 bases and J gave up 0 bases, with 13 bases separating them. CDR1 and CDR2 from the germline V gene are SGHDN and FVKESK. The specimen was peripheral blood. The chain recombines TRBV14 with TRBJ2-7; a weak D match, TRBD2 (7 bases). The TCR originated in a woman in her 30s with COVID-19, enrolled during active disease. CDR3 nucleotides: TGTGCCAGCAGCCCGACAGGCGGGGGCTCCTACGAGCAGTACTTC. As protein: CASSPTGGGSYEQYF.